This T cell receptor (beta chain) is drawn from a study of regulatory T cells in long-lasting Graves disease. The overall study: In persistent Graves' disease, antithyroid drugs had been taken for over 5 years and TSH receptor antibodies stayed positive. General study results and limits: Having few samples may have compromised the accuracy.

The time point: persistent/refractory GD, antithyroid drugs over 5 years with positive TRAb. PBMC RNA served as the TCR library source. A roughly 8.7-milliliter sample of peripheral blood was drawn into EDTA tubes. A note on this clonotype: The antigen is unknown.

TCR beta libraries were built with iRepertoire HTBI primers and Arm-PCR of CDR3 regions. From the multiplex PCR reads, TCRdb called clonotypes with MiXCR, one entry per CDR3 protein. Of 300,000 to 400,000 distinct CDR3 sequences in the sample, 15% to 20% were seen once. Here the sequenced sample was peripheral blood mononuclear cells (PBMCs), taken when the disease was refractory, from a patient treated with antithyroid drugs. This TCR derives from a female donor with Graves disease.

The CDR3 DNA follows: TGCGCCAGCAGCCAAACCGGGACTCAGGGGTTGGAGACCCAGTACTTC. It translates to CASSQTGTQGLETQYF. The chain couples TRBV4-1 to TRBJ2-5; D may be TRBD1 or TRBD2 (6 bases each). Germline V CDR1 and CDR2: MGHRA, YSYEKL. Trimming removed 2 bases from V and 5 bases from J, with 18 bases in between. There are 16 residues in the CDR3.